The next 14 T cell receptor beta chains were all read from a single sample in a study of blood T cell repertoires in COVID-19. Measured with immunoSEQ multiplex PCR; TCRdb has only the in-frame clones, and not every one. The sample lists roughly 98,000 clones, roughly 92% occurring once. Sequencing used peripheral blood. Source of these receptors: a woman in her sixties or seventies with active COVID-19.

V and J are TRBV9 and TRBJ1-1; TRBD1 matches at 12 bases. Per germline, CDR1 SGDLS and CDR2 YYNGEE. The J segment lost 1 base and the V segment lost 0 bases, leaving 10 bases of the junction unmatched. The CDR3 is 19 amino acids. CDR3 bases: TGTGCCAGCAGCGTAGGGCCGGCGGGGACAGGGGGCCCGAACACTGAAGCTTTCTTT. This codes for CASSVGPAGTGGPNTEAFF.

The table lists this clone with a count of one. One end of the junction is discordant with germline, which a read error may explain. The chain is built from TRBV9 and TRBJ1-2, with 11 bases aligning to TRBD1. The CDR3 totals 16 residues. The germline gives CDR1 SGDLS, CDR2 YYNGEE. This CDR3 is CARSVGGTGGAYGYTF. The CDR3 bases are TGTGCCCGCAGCGTAGGGGGGACAGGGGGTGCCTATGGCTACACCTTC.

The rearrangement links TRBV11-3 to TRBJ2-6, with 7 bases aligning to TRBD2. The CDR3 extends over 17 amino acids. The V gene's germline CDR1 is SGHNT and CDR2 YENEEA. V lost 5 bases and J lost 0; bases outside the gene matches: 7. The CDR3 nucleotides are TGTGCCAGCAGCACCCGGGACTACCTCTCTGGGGCCAACGTCCTGACTTTC. The encoded protein is CASSTRDYLSGANVLTF. Drawing the rest from reference TRBV11-3 and TRBJ2-6, the complete variable domain is EAGVVQSPRYKIIEKKQPVAFWCNPISGHNTLYWYLQNLGQGPELLIRYENEEAVDDSQLPKDRFSAERLKGVDSTLKIQPAELGDSAVYLCASSTRDYLSGANVLTFGAGSRLTVL.

The rearrangement joins TRBV5-5 to TRBJ2-5, with 9 bases lining up with TRBD1. The junction had 4 bases not matched to a gene; V was cut back by 2 bases and J by 5 bases. Germline V gene sequence: CDR1 SGHKS, CDR2 YYEKEE (reference sequence). The CDR3 length is 14 residues. Here the CDR3 DNA reads TGTGCCAGCAGCTTACAGGGGGCTATGGAGACCCAGTACTTC. Protein product: CASSLQGAMETQYF.

This sequence joins TRBV14 and TRBJ1-2; TRBD1 agrees at 7 bases. Per germline, CDR1 SGHDN and CDR2 FVKESK. Trimming at V came to 3 bases and at J to 4 bases, leaving 8 bases not matched to a gene. The CDR3 is 15 amino acids. CDR3 nucleotide sequence: TGTGCCAGCAGCCATACCCGGGACAGACGCTATGGCTACACCTTC. It yields the protein CASSHTRDRRYGYTF.

The rearrangement uses TRBV6-5 and TRBJ1-6; D is unclear. CDR3 length: 12 amino acids. Germline V gene data show CDR1 as MNHEY and CDR2 as SVGAGI. V shed 4 bases and J shed 8 bases, with 6 bases lying between them. CDR3 DNA: TGTGCCAGCAGTTTAGCGGATTCACCCCTCCACTTT. Protein: CASSLADSPLHF.

This chain links TRBV19 with TRBJ1-2, with 7 bases fitting TRBD1. This CDR3 has 14 residues. Germline V gene data show CDR1 as LNHDA and CDR2 as SQIVND (reference sequence). With V trimmed by 4 bases and J by 4 bases, 6 bases remained unmatched. The CDR3 DNA reads as TGTGCCAGTAGTACTTACCGGGACAGCTATGGCTACACCTTC. Protein: CASSTYRDSYGYTF. Full variable domain (missing parts from reference TRBV19 and TRBJ1-2): DGGITQSPKYLFRKEGQNVTLSCEQNLNHDAMYWYRQDPGQGLRLIYYSQIVNDFQKGDIAEGYSVSREKKESFPLTVTSAQKNPTAFYLCASSTYRDSYGYTFGSGTRLTVV.

V usage is TRBV29-1 and J usage is TRBJ1-4, with 9 nucleotides matching TRBD1. The CDR3 runs 12 residues. Germline V lookup: CDR1 SQVTM, CDR2 ANQGSEA. Trimming took 7 bases from V and 4 from J; bases not matched to a gene: 1. The CDR3 loop reads CSAGQGNEKLFF. The CDR3 DNA is TGCAGCGCGGGACAGGGTAATGAAAAACTGTTTTTT.

The CDR3 coding sequence is TGTGCCAGCAGTGATGCCTCGGGTGGCTACACCTTC. As protein: CASSDASGGYTF. V and J are TRBV6-4 and TRBJ1-2; D remains ambiguous. The germline CDR1 and CDR2 sequences are MRHNA and SNTAGT. CDR3 length equals 12 residues. The germline V and J ends were trimmed by 3 bases and 7 bases, with 9 bases remaining between them.

There are a few counts of this clone. J is TRBJ1-1 and V is TRBV5-1; 12 positions match TRBD1. This CDR3 region has 16 residues. The germline gives CDR1 SGHRS, CDR2 YFSETQ. The V segment lost 4 bases and the J segment 3 bases; nucleotides outside the gene matches: 7. The CDR3, as DNA: TGCGCCAGCAGCCTAGGGACAGGGGGCGCGTACACTGAAGCTTTCTTT. Translating gives CASSLGTGGAYTEAFF.

For the CDR3, the DNA is TGTGCCAGCAGACTTGAGGACATATACAATTCACCCCTCCACTTT. Translating gives CASRLEDIYNSPLHF. This rearrangement joins TRBV28 to TRBJ1-6, with D perhaps TRBD1 (5 bases). The CDR3 runs to 15 residues. V lost 6 bases, J lost 7 bases, and 16 bases lay in between. The germline gives CDR1 MDHEN, CDR2 SYDVKM.

This clone has just a few counts. The chain combines TRBV11-3 with TRBJ2-7; D perhaps matches TRBD1 (6 bases). This CDR3 has 15 amino acids. CDR1 is SGHNT, CDR2 YENEEA, per germline. V lost 5 bases, J lost 5 bases, and 19 bases lay in between. Here the CDR3 DNA reads TGTGCCAGCAGCATCCCGGGACACCTAGCCCACGAGCAGTACTTC. It codes for CASSIPGHLAHEQYF.

The chain recombines TRBV5-1 with TRBJ2-3; 10 positions match TRBD1. The ends lost 4 bases at V and 4 bases at J; junction bases unmatched: 9. The germline gives CDR1 SGHRS, CDR2 YFSETQ. CDR3 size: 16 residues. The CDR3: CASSPGQGGKADTQYF. In nucleotides, the CDR3 is TGCGCCAGCAGCCCCGGACAGGGGGGCAAGGCAGATACGCAGTATTTT.

The gene calls are TRBV9 and TRBJ2-7; 11 bases map to TRBD2. With 4 bases clipped from V and 0 bases from J, the junction kept 3 bases outside the gene matches. This CDR3 comprises 15 residues. From germline, CDR1 is SGDLS and CDR2 YYNGEE. The CDR3 DNA is TGTGCCAGCAGCCTAGCGGGGGGAGGCTCCTACGAGCAGTACTTC. This translates into CASSLAGGGSYEQYF.